This record looks at one TCR beta chain sequence and its context. The sample belongs to a study of T cell responses to AZD1222 COVID-19 vaccine. The germline CDR1 and CDR2 sequences are LGHDT and YNNKEL (reference sequence). The V end was cut by 0 bases, the J end by 3 bases, with 12 bases between. The CDR3 extends over 15 amino acids. Method: immunoSEQ multiplex PCR; TCRdb's copy keeps in-frame clones and lacks some. The sample gives 83,000 or so clones, about nine tenths of which show up once; about 7% is in the top ten. The rearrangement joins TRBV3-1 (or the pseudogene TRBV3-2) to TRBJ2-7, with a weak D call TRBD2 (6 bases). Sequencing was performed on peripheral blood, taken 28 days after the second AZD1222 dose. This receptor was identified in an adult who received the AZD1222 COVID-19 vaccine. Written as DNA, the CDR3 is TGTGCCAGCAGCCAAGAGGCTAGCGAAGGCTACGAGCAGTACTTC. Protein sequence: CASSQEASEGYEQYF.